This section outlines one TCR beta chain sequence together with its context. Original methodology: Counts of nucleated cells, estimated from reference gene primer amplification, were obtained. Method: immunoSEQ multiplex PCR; TCRdb's copy keeps in-frame clones and lacks some. Clone size and the V and J calls come from that table; the DNA yielded D and trimming. The sample records approximately 97,000 clones, more than 80% being singletons. This record belongs to a study of blood T cell repertoires in COVID-19. Study-level information: Collection of acute and convalescent COVID-19 samples took place in the United States, Italy and Spain. The cDNA or gDNA used as material had been derived from T cells, B-cell-depleted T cells, or PBMCs.

Specimen: peripheral blood. This sequence originates from a human donor in a cohort sampled during active COVID-19.

The CDR3 nucleotides are TGTGCCAGCAGCCTTCCCCCCAATCAGCCCCAGCATTTT. Its translation is CASSLPPNQPQHF. The rearrangement joins TRBV6-6 to TRBJ1-5; no firm D call. CDR1 is MNHNY and CDR2 is SVGAGI in the germline V gene (reference sequence). V lost 6 bases and J lost 3, with 9 bases in between. The length of the CDR3 is 13 residues.